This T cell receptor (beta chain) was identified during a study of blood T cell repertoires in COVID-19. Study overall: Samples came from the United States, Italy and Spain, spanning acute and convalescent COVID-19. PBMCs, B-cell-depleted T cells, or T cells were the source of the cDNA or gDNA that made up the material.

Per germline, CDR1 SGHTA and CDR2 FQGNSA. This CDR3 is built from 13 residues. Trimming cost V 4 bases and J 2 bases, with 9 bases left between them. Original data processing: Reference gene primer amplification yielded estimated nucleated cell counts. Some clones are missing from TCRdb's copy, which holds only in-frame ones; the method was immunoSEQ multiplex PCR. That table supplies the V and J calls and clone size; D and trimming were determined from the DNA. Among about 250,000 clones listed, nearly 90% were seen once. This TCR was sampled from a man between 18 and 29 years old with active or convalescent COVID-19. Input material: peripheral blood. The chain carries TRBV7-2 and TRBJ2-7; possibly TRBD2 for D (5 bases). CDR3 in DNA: TGTGCCAGCAGCTCCCCGGGGACCTACGAGCAGTACTTC. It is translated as CASSSPGTYEQYF.